This T cell receptor beta chain was sequenced for a study of metastatic and nonmetastatic thyroid tumors. There were no patients who had received any treatment before thyroid surgery. Germline lookup yields CDR1 SGHNT and CDR2 YYREEE (reference sequence). This CDR3 is 17 amino acids long. With MiXCR, TCRdb called clones anew from the PCR reads. This sample has thousands of clones, with about 35% found just once. On this clone: Compared with germline, one end of the junction differs, possibly owing to a read error.

This clonotype was obtained from a female donor with papillary thyroid cancer or a benign thyroid nodule (not recorded which). Some clones in this sample may be carry-over from other donors' samples. Material: adjacent normal tissue. This rearrangement joins TRBV5-4 to TRBJ2-5; the D gene could be TRBD1 or TRBD2 (5 bases each). The CDR3 sequence is CASSFIPGPTSQETQYF. For the CDR3, the DNA is TGTGCCAGCAGCTTCATCCCGGGACCTACGTCCCAAGAGACTCAGTACTTC.